The 10 T cell receptor beta chains given below trace back to one sample, sequenced in a study of T cells in Graves' hyperthyroidism and ophthalmopathy. RNA transcripts were the template for amplifying TCR beta CDR3 regions. The TCR CDR3 was amplified in a first-round RT-PCR using the HTBI primer set. In TCRdb, the multiplex PCR reads were re-called with MiXCR into one record per CDR3 protein. This sample has 350,000 or so distinct CDR3 sequences, with approximately 17% found just once. The specimen was blood. These receptors were obtained from a woman in her 30s with Graves' hyperthyroidism that later progressed to Graves' ophthalmopathy.

This clonotype was seen ten or more times. The rearrangement links TRBV9 to TRBJ1-1; D unclear. V lost 0 bases to trimming and J lost 0 bases, with 6 bases between them. This CDR3 has 14 residues. CDR1 and CDR2 from the germline V gene are SGDLS and YYNGEE. CDR3 protein: CASSVGLLNTEAFF. The CDR3 region has the DNA TGTGCCAGCAGCGTAGGCCTTTTGAACACTGAAGCTTTCTTT. The variable domain in full, completed from reference TRBV9 and TRBJ1-1, reads DSGVTQTPKHLITATGQRVTLRCSPRSGDLSVYWYQQSLDQGLQFLIQYYNGEERAKGNILERFSAQQFPDLHSELNLSSLELGDSALYFCASSVGLLNTEAFFGQGTRLTVV.

This clonotype was recorded many times. V usage is TRBV29-1 and J usage is TRBJ2-7, with D unresolved. V was cut by 5 bases and J by 2 bases, with 10 bases left in between. In germline, CDR1 is SQVTM, CDR2 ANQGSEA. This CDR3 contains 12 residues. CDR3 region: CSVSAGTYEQYF. CDR3 DNA: TGCAGCGTTTCGGCAGGTACCTACGAGCAGTACTTC.

This clonotype occurred many times. CDR3: CASSQDESGQRGYTF. The CDR3, as DNA: TGCGCCAGCAGCCAAGATGAAAGTGGGCAACGAGGCTACACCTTC. V gene TRBV4-1 combines with J gene TRBJ1-2; D unclear. The CDR3 is made up of 15 amino acids. Germline CDR1 is MGHRA and CDR2 is YSYEKL. V lost 0 bases to trimming and J lost 8 bases, with 16 bases between them.

This clonotype has just a few counts. V and J are TRBV5-1 and TRBJ1-5; 10 bases fit TRBD1. Trimming at V came to 3 bases and at J to 6 bases, leaving 9 bases not matched to a gene. The CDR3 loop spans 16 amino acids. The germline CDR1 and CDR2 sequences are SGHRS and YFSETQ. For the CDR3, the DNA is TGCGCCAGCAGCTGGGGGACAGGGGACGAAGGTCAGCCCCAGCATTTT. Its translation: CASSWGTGDEGQPQHF.

The chain uses TRBV2 and TRBJ1-2; weak D call: TRBD1 (6 bases). This CDR3 is 14 amino acids long. In germline, CDR1 is SNHLY, CDR2 FYNNEI. V dropped 5 bases and J dropped 1 base, with 11 bases sitting between them. The CDR3 bases are TGTGCCAGCAGTCGCGGGACACATAACTATGGCTACACCTTC. This codes for CASSRGTHNYGYTF. Based on the CDR3 plus reference TRBV2 and TRBJ1-2, the full variable domain is EPEVTQTPSHQVTQMGQEVILRCVPISNHLYFYWYRQILGQKVEFLVSFYNNEISEKSEIFDDQFSVERPDGSNFTLKIRSTKLEDSAMYFCASSRGTHNYGYTFGSGTRLTVV.

The chain uses TRBV7-2 and TRBJ1-5; D uncertain. V shed 0 bases and J shed 0 bases, with 6 bases lying between them. Per germline, CDR1 SGHTA and CDR2 FQGNSA. The CDR3 runs 15 residues. CDR3 sequence (DNA): TGTGCCAGCAGCTTAGCTATTAATAGCAATCAGCCCCAGCATTTT. As protein: CASSLAINSNQPQHF.

In this sample, this clonotype turned up a few times. A read error may explain this, as a much larger clone is one base away. Here the CDR3 reads CACSWGTSLSDTQYF. As DNA, the CDR3 is TGTGCCTGCAGCTGGGGGACTAGTTTATCAGATACGCAGTATTTT. The chain employs TRBV11-2 and TRBJ2-3; TRBD2 matches at 8 bases. This CDR3 is built from 15 residues. Germline values: CDR1 SGHAT, CDR2 FQNNGV.

This clonotype was detected ten times or more. The chain is built from TRBV7-9 and TRBJ2-5, with TRBD1 matching over 10 bases. The CDR3 loop spans 19 amino acids. Germline CDR1 reads SEHNR; CDR2 reads FQNEAQ (reference sequence). V lost 2 bases and J lost 4; bases outside the gene matches: 16. The CDR3 sequence: CASSLFRLGPDRGVETQYF. In DNA form, the CDR3 reads TGTGCCAGCAGCTTATTTCGTTTGGGTCCGGACAGGGGGGTAGAGACCCAGTACTTC.

The CDR3 protein is CASSYQSPLYSNQPQHF. CDR3 bases: TGTGCCAGCAGTTATCAGTCCCCGCTTTATAGCAATCAGCCCCAGCATTTT. This chain joins TRBV6-5 and TRBJ1-5; D call uncertain. The germline V gene encodes CDR1 MNHEY and CDR2 SVGAGI. The CDR3 consists of 17 residues. The V gene lost 3 bases and the J gene lost 0 bases, with 15 bases spanning the gap.

This clonotype has more than one count but fewer than ten. The chain joins TRBV5-1 to TRBJ2-7, with 9 bases that match TRBD1. The V gene end was trimmed by 0 bases and the J gene end by 4 bases; junction bases not matched to a gene: 5. CDR1 and CDR2 from the germline V gene are SGHRS and YFSETQ. This CDR3 comprises 15 residues. DNA of the CDR3: TGCGCCAGCAGCTTGGACGGACAGGGGACTTACGAGCAGTACTTC. It translates to CASSLDGQGTYEQYF.